The 8 T cell receptor beta chains below all came from one sample that was sequenced in a study of siplizumab effects on memory and regulatory T cells. Sequenced by immunoSEQ multiplex PCR; TCRdb stores in-frame clones only, minus some. Among some 110,000 clones, less than 95% were seen once, and the ten largest hold roughly 1.5%. Sequencing was done on a sample of non-Treg CD4+ T cells sorted from blood. These receptors were collected from a human donor in good health.

Only one count was recorded for this clone. The chain recombines TRBV19 with TRBJ2-2; the match to TRBD1 covers 8 bases. This CDR3 has 16 residues. The V and J ends lost 4 bases and 4 bases, in that order; junction bases with no gene match: 8. Per the germline V gene, CDR1 is LNHDA and CDR2 is SQIVND (reference sequence). DNA for the CDR3: TGTGCCAGTAGTACTCAGACAGGGGCCAGCACCGGGGAGCTGTTTTTT. Encoded protein: CASSTQTGASTGELFF. Filled out from reference TRBV19 and TRBJ2-2, the complete variable domain reads DGGITQSPKYLFRKEGQNVTLSCEQNLNHDAMYWYRQDPGQGLRLIYYSQIVNDFQKGDIAEGYSVSREKKESFPLTVTSAQKNPTAFYLCASSTQTGASTGELFFGEGSRLTVL.

The rearrangement uses TRBV4-1 and TRBJ2-2, with TRBD2 matching over 11 bases. V trimming: 6 bases; J trimming: 3 bases; junction bases outside the gene matches: 3. From germline, CDR1 is MGHRA and CDR2 YSYEKL. The CDR3 runs 15 residues. CDR3 in DNA: TGCGCCAGCAGACTTAGCGGGGGGGACACCGGGGAGCTGTTTTTT. This sequence encodes CASRLSGGDTGELFF.

The chain combines TRBV25-1 with TRBJ1-2, with 8 bases aligning to TRBD1. In germline, CDR1 is MGHDK, CDR2 SYGVNS. The CDR3 runs 14 residues. The V gene end was trimmed by 3 bases and the J gene end by 5 bases; junction bases not matched to a gene: 5. CDR3 in amino acids: CASSDSDRAYGYTF. The CDR3 DNA reads as TGTGCCAGCAGTGATTCGGACAGGGCTTATGGCTACACCTTC.

CDR3: CASSAATGFYEQYF. CDR3 coding DNA: TGTGCCAGCAGCGCAGCGACAGGCTTCTACGAGCAGTACTTC. The rearrangement links TRBV9 to TRBJ2-7, with D maybe TRBD1 (6 bases). V lost 3 bases and J lost 3, with 13 bases in between. This CDR3 region has 14 residues. CDR1 and CDR2 from the germline V gene are SGDLS and YYNGEE.

The chain links TRBV5-1 to TRBJ2-5, with D maybe TRBD1 (6 bases). The CDR3 is made up of 15 amino acids. CDR1 and CDR2 from the germline V gene are SGHRS and YFSETQ. Trimming removed 1 base from V and 1 base from J, with 11 bases in between. Written as DNA, the CDR3 is TGCGCCAGCAGCTTGCCCAGGGGCGGCCAAGAGACCCAGTACTTC. Translating gives CASSLPRGGQETQYF.

The gene calls are TRBV4-1 and TRBJ1-4; the D gene is possibly TRBD1 (5 bases). Trimming pared 2 bases from V and 0 bases from J, leaving 13 bases between. The CDR3 has 17 residues. Germline V lookup: CDR1 MGHRA, CDR2 YSYEKL. The CDR3 DNA is TGCGCCAGCAGCCAACTTCTGACAGTTTCAACTAATGAAAAACTGTTTTTT. Its protein is CASSQLLTVSTNEKLFF.

The chain joins TRBV7-4 to TRBJ2-7; D not certain. From germline, CDR1 is SGHVT and CDR2 SQSDAQ. The V gene lost 5 bases and the J gene lost 3 bases, with 20 bases spanning the gap. The CDR3 totals 16 residues. The CDR3 DNA sequence: TGTGCCAGCAGCCAACCCCGGGCCACCCTCCTCTACGAGCAGTACTTC. Encoded protein: CASSQPRATLLYEQYF.

The chain is built from TRBV6-6 and TRBJ1-5; D gene unclear. The V gene lost 6 bases and the J gene lost 4 bases, with 7 bases spanning the gap. The germline gives CDR1 MNHNY, CDR2 SVGAGI (reference sequence). The CDR3 loop spans 12 amino acids. The CDR3 reads CASSRKNQPQHF. The DNA for the CDR3 is TGTGCCAGCAGCCGTAAAAATCAGCCCCAGCATTTT.